The TCR beta chain described here comes from a study of CD8+CD57+ T cells in acquired aplastic anemia. Study summary: Sorting CD4+ and CD8+ cells gave DNA averaging roughly 3.2 ug.

About this clonotype: Its target is unknown.

Findings and limits, study-wide: Roughly 27 shared CD8+ CDR3s appeared highly expressed within patients' immunodominant clones.

Individuals selected for sequencing had exhibited CD8+CD57+ cell expansion on flow cytometry. Germline V gene lookup returns CDR1 ENHRY and CDR2 SYGVKD. CDR3 length equals 14 residues. V lost 0 bases, J lost 10 bases, and 14 bases lay in between. Genomic DNA, serving as template, underwent TCR beta VDJ and CDR3 profiling. TCRdb fed the reads into MiXCR, producing one record per CDR3 protein. The sample holds 150,000 to 200,000 distinct CDR3 sequences, 70% to 75% seen once. The sequenced sample consisted of sorted CD4+, CD8+, or CD8+CD57+ T cells (not recorded which) from PBMCs. The source of this sequence is a human donor with aplastic anemia. This chain joins TRBV10-3 and TRBJ2-3, with D maybe TRBD2 (7 bases). The CDR3 here is CAISESRGPKAQYF. The CDR3 coding sequence is TGTGCCATCAGTGAGTCGCGGGGGCCCAAGGCGCAGTATTTT.